This entry lists 8 T cell receptor beta chains sequenced from one sample in a study of T-cell memory formation after mild COVID-19. TCRdb independently ran MiXCR on the 5' RACE reads; one entry per CDR3 protein. The repertoire holds under 300,000 distinct CDR3 sequences, with around 17% as singletons. Sequences were obtained from PBMCs or a T cell subset sorted from them (not recorded which). These TCRs come from a young man who had mild COVID-19 (a few samples of this study predate the infection). Cell type and time point are not known.

This rearrangement joins TRBV7-6 to TRBJ1-1, with a possible D match to TRBD1 (5 bases). The length of the CDR3 is 13 residues. With 7 bases removed from V and 6 bases from J, the gap between germline ends came to 15 bases. The germline V gene encodes CDR1 SGHVS and CDR2 FNYEAQ. The CDR3 DNA reads as TGTGCCAGCACCCTGCAGGGCGGCGCTGAAGCTTTCTTT. Translation: CASTLQGGAEAFF.

The genes are TRBV14 and TRBJ2-7; 9 positions agree with TRBD2. The CDR3 runs to 16 residues. Unmatched junction bases numbered 6, after V lost 3 bases and J lost 0 bases. Germline CDR1 reads SGHDN; CDR2 reads FVKESK. CDR3 residues: CASSQSAGGFSYEQYF. The CDR3 nucleotides are TGTGCCAGCAGCCAGTCAGCGGGGGGTTTCTCCTACGAGCAGTACTTC.

Many counts were recorded for this clonotype. V and J are TRBV2 and TRBJ2-7; possibly TRBD1 for D (5 bases). V was pared by 6 bases and J by 1 base, with 10 bases between. CDR3 length equals 13 residues. Germline V gene data show CDR1 as SNHLY and CDR2 as FYNNEI. The DNA of the CDR3 is TGTGCCAGCAGGGTAGACAGTTCCTACGAGCAGTACTTC. Protein: CASRVDSSYEQYF.

This clonotype was recorded a few times. This sequence joins TRBV12-3 or TRBV12-4 and TRBJ1-5; D may be TRBD1 (5 bases). The CDR3 has 14 amino acids. The V and J ends lost 7 bases and 6 bases respectively, with 16 bases between them. The CDR3 DNA reads as TGTGCCAGCACCTCAACTGCAGGGTCTCAGCCCCAGCATTTT. It encodes CASTSTAGSQPQHF.

Regarding this clonotype: One end of the junction fails to match germline, which may point to a read error. V usage is TRBV2 and J usage is TRBJ2-5; D remains ambiguous. The CDR3 totals 11 residues. From germline, CDR1 is SNHLY and CDR2 FYNNEI. CDR3 residues: CASSEEDTQYF. The CDR3 DNA follows: TGTGCCAGCAGTGAAGAAGATACCCAGTACTTC.

The chain carries TRBV5-1 and TRBJ2-5, with D unclear. In germline, CDR1 is SGHRS, CDR2 YFSETQ. V lost 6 bases and J lost 2, with 14 bases in between. There are 14 residues in the CDR3. The CDR3, as DNA: TGCGCCAGCAACCCCAGCCGATTACAAGAGACCCAGTACTTC. It codes for CASNPSRLQETQYF.

This clonotype was counted between two and nine times. The chain employs TRBV27 and TRBJ1-2; D not resolved. With 2 bases removed from V and 2 bases from J, the gap between germline ends came to 15 bases. CDR3 length: 16 residues. In germline, CDR1 is MNHEY, CDR2 SMNVEV (reference sequence). Written as DNA, the CDR3 is TGTGCCAGCAGTTTAATTATAGGTCGCCGAAACTATGGCTACACCTTC. Its protein product is CASSLIIGRRNYGYTF.

The chain employs TRBV5-1 and TRBJ2-1, with TRBD1 matching over 7 bases. Unmatched junction bases numbered 13, after V lost 1 base and J lost 9 bases. The CDR3 has 16 residues. CDR1 and CDR2 (germline): SGHRS, YFSETQ. The CDR3 DNA sequence: TGCGCCAGCAGCTTGAGCGCGTCAGGGGGTCGGGGTGAGCAGTTCTTC. This translates into CASSLSASGGRGEQFF.